This T cell receptor beta chain was identified during a study of blood T cell repertoires in COVID-19 (dated by TCRdb to the early 2020s). Notes on the research overall: Samples covering the acute and convalescent phases of COVID-19 were provided by collaborators in the United States, Italy and Spain. HLA class I and class II types, where available, came from metadata supplied by the sample provider rather than from assay-based typing. The material from the prospective study consisted of cDNA or gDNA derived from T cells, B-cell-depleted T cells, or PBMCs. Sample metadata almost always included a de-identified subject ID, COVID-19 status, age in years and sex. The repertoires were released in a freely available public database intended as a resource for research on the immune response to SARS-CoV-2. The samples were drawn from two sources: the first 160 participants of the ongoing ImmuneRACE study, and 1,254 subjects contributed by 6 global collaborators. The dataset comprised deeply sampled blood TCRbeta repertoires from subjects exposed to, actively infected with, or recovered from COVID-19.

TCRbeta CDR3 regions were amplified from genomic DNA by means of the immunoSEQ Assay, a bias-controlled multiplex PCR. As for the original processing: The number of nucleated cells in each sample was estimated from the amplification of reference gene primers within the assay. Sequence reads were collapsed and filtered to measure the absolute abundance of every unique TCRbeta CDR3 rearrangement. Productive Simpson clonality was computed per sample as the square root of Simpson's diversity index over productive rearrangements. Imported from immuneACCESS, the table was reduced by TCRdb to in-frame sequences with V and J called. These copies leave out some clones; in studies compared against another copy, an unresolved V gene accounts for under half, and the cause of the remainder is not known. That table supplies the V and J calls and clone size; D and trimming were determined from the DNA. The sample table shows more than 95,000 clones, and over 80% are seen once. The ten largest clones represent approximately 2.5% of the sample.

The CDR3 goes from the cysteine to the phenylalanine over 15 residues. The DNA shown is the 45-base CDR3, in frame from base 1. Germline trimming amounts to 4 bases on V and 3 bases on J, with 8 as the count of junction bases outside the gene matches. The CDR1 and CDR2 encoded by the germline V gene are MGHDK and SYGVNS. About this clone: What this receptor recognizes is not known. Base qualities are missing; no much larger clone stands one base away.

Each collaborating institution followed its own protocols to collect whole blood in K2EDTA tubes. For TCRbeta analysis, collaborators shipped samples as frozen whole blood, isolated PBMCs, or DNA extracted from either of those sample types. General findings and caveats noted by the study authors: Clinical and demographic metadata were provided uncurated, with the amount varying by source and participant.

Sequenced sample: peripheral blood. Recombination linked TRBV25-1 to TRBJ2-7; TRBD1 aligns with 8 central bases. The source is a man aged 25 to 40 with acute or convalescent COVID-19. In nucleotide form, the sequence is TGTGCCAGCAGTGCCAGATCCGGGACAGGCTACGAGCAGTACTTC. Its product reads: CASSARSGTGYEQYF.